The 14 T cell receptor beta chains in this list originate from one sample, sequenced in a study of human T cells and chemical hapten exposure. Time point indicated: patch test 1, 2 weeks after DPC sensitization. The treatment here: therapeutic diphenylcyclopropenone sensitization with weekly scalp DPC. In TCRdb, the RACE reads were re-called with MiXCR into one record per CDR3 protein. The sample has 90,000 or so distinct CDR3 sequences, roughly a tenth seen once; the top ten hold 2% to 2.5%. The sample here was whole blood, taken in connection with sensitization to the hapten diphenylcyclopropenone (DPC). These receptors were taken from a man aged 40-50 years with alopecia areata. Some clones in this sample may be carry-over from other donors' samples.

This clonotype was seen only a few times. The genes are TRBV6-2 or TRBV6-3 and TRBJ2-7; TRBD2 matches 9 bases. Losses at the gene ends were 7 bases for V and 5 bases for J; bases not matched to a gene: 6. The CDR3 covers 13 residues. Germline assignment: CDR1 MNHEY and CDR2 SVGEGT. CDR3 coding DNA: TGTGCCAGCAAGTCTAGCGGGACCCACGAGCAGTACGTC. It yields the protein CASKSSGTHEQYV.

This clonotype was picked up a small number of times. The chain joins TRBV6-2 or TRBV6-3 to TRBJ2-1; D ambiguous. The CDR3 consists of 11 residues. The germline V gene encodes CDR1 MNHEY and CDR2 SVGEGT. V lost 1 base and J 8 bases, leaving 3 bases between the germline ends. The CDR3 DNA reads as TGTGCCAGCAGTTACTGGGATGAGCAGTTCTTC. Residues: CASSYWDEQFF.

This clonotype occurred a few times. The chain recombines TRBV5-1 with TRBJ2-1, with D perhaps assigned TRBD1 or TRBD2 (5 bases each). The germline CDR1 and CDR2 sequences are SGHRS and YFSETQ. V was cut by 5 bases and J by 5 bases, with 11 bases left in between. The CDR3 is made up of 13 amino acids. CDR3 amino acids: CASRAGTDNEQFF. The CDR3 nucleotides read TGCGCCAGCAGAGCAGGGACGGACAATGAGCAGTTCTTC.

The V call is TRBV28, the J call TRBJ1-5; no clear D gene. Germline V gene lookup returns CDR1 MDHEN and CDR2 SYDVKM. The CDR3 sequence is 14 residues long. V was shortened by 6 bases and J by 4 bases, with 13 bases between the two germline ends. CDR3 nucleotide sequence: TGTGCCAGCAGACCAGGACCGAATAATCAGCCCCAGCATTTT. Its translation: CASRPGPNNQPQHF. Combining the CDR3 with reference TRBV28 and TRBJ1-5 gives the whole variable domain DVKVTQSSRYLVKRTGEKVFLECVQDMDHENMFWYRQDPGLGLRLIYFSYDVKMKEKGDIPEGYSVSREKKERFSLILESASTNQTSMYLCASRPGPNNQPQHFGDGTRLSIL.

V gene TRBV27 combines with J gene TRBJ2-2, with 7 bases that match TRBD2. Germline CDR1 reads MNHEY; CDR2 reads SMNVEV (reference sequence). This CDR3 has 14 residues. J was trimmed by 7 bases and V by 5 bases; bases with no gene match: 7. CDR3 residues: CASSIGEGNGELFF. CDR3 bases: TGTGCCAGCAGTATAGGGGAGGGGAACGGGGAGCTGTTTTTT.

The chain links TRBV6-6 to TRBJ1-2; tentative D call: TRBD1 (5 bases). V was trimmed by 6 bases and J by 5 bases, leaving 16 bases between them. The CDR3 has 14 residues. CDR1 MNHNY and CDR2 SVGAGI come from the germline V gene (reference sequence). The CDR3 DNA is TGTGCCAGCAGACGTAGGCAGGGAGCTTATGGCTACACCTTC. Amino acid sequence: CASRRRQGAYGYTF.

This clonotype was counted a few times. The V gene is TRBV4-3, the J gene TRBJ1-4; the match to TRBD1 covers 12 bases. This CDR3 region has 14 residues. With 3 bases clipped from V and 7 bases from J, the junction kept 0 bases outside the gene matches. Looked up from germline, CDR1 is LGHNA and CDR2 is YSLEER. CDR3 loop: CASSQGQGAEKLFF. The DNA for the CDR3 is TGCGCCAGCAGCCAGGGACAGGGGGCTGAAAAACTGTTTTTT.

Many counts were recorded for this clonotype. The chain recombines TRBV10-2 with TRBJ1-5; D unresolved. This CDR3 spans 15 amino acids. The V end was cut by 0 bases, the J end by 5 bases, with 11 bases between. Germline lookup yields CDR1 WSHSY and CDR2 SAAADI. Here the CDR3 reads CASSESNGFHQPQHF. The CDR3, as DNA: TGCGCCAGCAGTGAGTCGAACGGGTTCCATCAGCCCCAGCATTTT.

In its sample, this clonotype was seen many times. The chain is built from TRBV27 and TRBJ1-1, with D unresolved. Germline CDR1 is MNHEY and CDR2 is SMNVEV (reference sequence). CDR3 length equals 13 residues. V lost 6 bases, J lost 4 bases, and 12 bases lay in between. CDR3 protein: CASRDHGGTEAFF. DNA of the CDR3: TGTGCCAGCAGGGATCACGGTGGCACTGAAGCTTTCTTT.

This clonotype was picked up a small number of times. The chain has TRBV29-1 and TRBJ2-3, with 9 bases that match TRBD2. V gave up 8 bases and J gave up 6 bases; unmatched junction bases: 18. The CDR3 has 16 amino acids. CDR1 and CDR2 (germline): SQVTM, ANQGSEA. The CDR3 nucleotides read TGCAGCCCCATAAAGAGGATAGCGGGAGATGTGGATACGCAGTATTTT. It codes for CSPIKRIAGDVDTQYF.

This clonotype was picked up a small number of times. The V gene is TRBV5-6, the J gene TRBJ1-5, with a possible D match to TRBD1 (6 bases). Trimming left V 1 base short and J 2 bases short, with 7 bases between. The CDR3 runs to 14 residues. Germline-derived CDR1 and CDR2 are SGHDT and YYEEEE. The CDR3: CASSLPGGNQPQHF. As DNA, the CDR3 is TGTGCCAGCAGCTTGCCAGGGGGCAATCAGCCCCAGCATTTT.

V is TRBV29-1 and J is TRBJ2-1, with 8 bases identical to TRBD2. Germline CDR1 is SQVTM and CDR2 is ANQGSEA. The CDR3 length is 14 residues. The V gene end was trimmed by 4 bases and the J gene end by 6 bases; junction bases not matched to a gene: 8. The CDR3 loop is CSVGTGGNVNEQFF. The CDR3 nucleotides are TGCAGCGTTGGGACGGGAGGGAATGTCAATGAGCAGTTCTTC.

The rearrangement links TRBV4-3 to TRBJ1-1; no reliable D call. The ends were cut back, 1 base at V and 4 bases at J, with 10 bases in the middle. The CDR3 runs 14 residues. Germline V gene lookup returns CDR1 LGHNA and CDR2 YSLEER. Here the CDR3 reads CASSQVSRSTEAFF. The CDR3 DNA is TGCGCCAGCAGCCAAGTGAGCAGGTCCACTGAAGCTTTCTTT.

The gene calls are TRBV11-3 and TRBJ2-7, with D uncertain. Trimming took 1 base from V and 2 from J, leaving 6 bases between them. CDR1 is SGHNT, CDR2 YENEEA, per germline. The CDR3 covers 13 residues. The CDR3 DNA sequence: TGTGCCAGCAGCTTAGGGATACCCTACGAGCAGTACGTC. Amino acids: CASSLGIPYEQYV.